Listed below are T cell receptor beta chains from one sample, sequenced in a study of spatial heterogeneity in lung cancer. MiXCR, run by TCRdb on the 5' RACE reads, gives a single entry per CDR3 protein. Of approximately 8,500 distinct CDR3 sequences in the sample, over 5% were seen once. Sequencing was performed on lung tumor tissue, taken at surgery. The receptors were sampled from a male donor with early-stage non-small cell lung cancer. Both conserved end residues are part of each CDR3. D genes are given only for firm matches. Clone size, where shown, is once, few, many, or a class for clones that have expanded.

size: many
D: NA
J: TRBJ1-6
V: TRBV20-1
CDR3: CSATSGTSHNSPLHF
DNA: TGCAGTGCTACATCCGGGACGTCACATAATTCACCCCTCCACTTT

size: medium-sized
D: NA
J: TRBJ2-7
V: TRBV5-6
CDR3: CASSLVSKYEQYF
DNA: TGTGCCAGCAGCTTGGTTTCAAAATACGAGCAGTACTTC

size: many
D: TRBD1
J: TRBJ1-5
V: TRBV28
CDR3: CASSATGGPFRPQHF
DNA: TGTGCCAGCAGCGCGACAGGGGGCCCGTTCCGGCCCCAGCATTTT

size: NA
D: NA
J: TRBJ2-5
V: TRBV10-3
CDR3: CAISPGSPQETQYF
DNA: TGTGCCATCAGCCCCGGGTCCCCCCAAGAGACCCAGTACTTC

size: many
D: NA
J: TRBJ2-3
V: TRBV7-8
CDR3: CASSLVSGSSTDTQYF
DNA: TGTGCCAGCAGCTTAGTAAGCGGTTCTAGCACAGATACGCAGTATTTT

size: NA
D: NA
J: TRBJ1-1
V: TRBV7-2
CDR3: CASSLQRQLNTEAFF
DNA: TGTGCCAGCAGCCTCCAACGACAGTTAAACACTGAAGCTTTCTTT

size: NA
D: NA
J: TRBJ2-7
V: TRBV7-2
CDR3: CASSLAMNREEQYF
DNA: TGTGCCAGCAGCTTAGCGATGAACAGGGAAGAGCAGTACTTC

size: many
D: NA
J: TRBJ1-4
V: TRBV10-2
CDR3: CAISEEGGKLFF
DNA: TGCGCCATCTCCGAGGAGGGAGGAAAACTGTTTTTT

size: many
D: NA
J: TRBJ2-7
V: TRBV4-2
CDR3: CASSQDRGRPGEQYF
DNA: TGTGCCAGCAGCCAAGATCGCGGCCGGCCGGGGGAGCAGTACTTC

size: many
D: TRBD1
J: TRBJ2-7
V: TRBV27
CDR3: CASHNRGSYEQYF
DNA: TGTGCCAGCCATAACAGGGGGTCCTACGAGCAGTACTTC

size: many
D: TRBD1
J: TRBJ2-5
V: TRBV20-1
CDR3: CSAKTGGETQYF
DNA: TGCAGTGCAAAGACAGGGGGAGAGACCCAGTACTTC

size: few
D: TRBD2
J: TRBJ2-5
V: TRBV7-3
CDR3: CASSLNGRQETQYF
DNA: TGTGCCAGCAGCTTAAACGGGAGGCAAGAGACCCAGTACTTC

size: many
D: NA
J: TRBJ1-3
V: TRBV20-1
CDR3: CSARMAPVGNTIYF
DNA: TGCAGTGCTAGAATGGCCCCCGTCGGAAACACCATATATTTT

size: many
D: NA
J: TRBJ2-1
V: TRBV5-4
CDR3: CASSLVSSTDNEQFF
DNA: TGTGCCAGCAGCTTGGTGTCTAGCACCGACAATGAGCAGTTCTTC